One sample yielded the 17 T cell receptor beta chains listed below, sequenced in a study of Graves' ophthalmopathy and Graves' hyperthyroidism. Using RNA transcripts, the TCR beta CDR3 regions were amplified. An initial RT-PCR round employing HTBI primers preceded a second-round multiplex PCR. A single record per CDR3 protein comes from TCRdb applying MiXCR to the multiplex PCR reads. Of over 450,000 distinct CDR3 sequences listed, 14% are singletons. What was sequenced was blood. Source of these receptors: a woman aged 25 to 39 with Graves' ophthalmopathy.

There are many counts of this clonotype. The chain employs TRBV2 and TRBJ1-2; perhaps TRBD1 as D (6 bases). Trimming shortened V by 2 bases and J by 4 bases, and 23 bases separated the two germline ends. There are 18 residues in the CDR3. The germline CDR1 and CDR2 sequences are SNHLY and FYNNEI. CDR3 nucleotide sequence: TGTGCCAGCAGTGAACCACACATTGGGGCAGGGGCCTCCTATGGCTACACCTTC. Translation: CASSEPHIGAGASYGYTF.

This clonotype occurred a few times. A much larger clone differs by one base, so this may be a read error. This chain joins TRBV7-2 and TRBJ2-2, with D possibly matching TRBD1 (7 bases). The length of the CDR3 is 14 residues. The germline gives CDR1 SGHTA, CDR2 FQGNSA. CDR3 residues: CASSTQTGTGGLFF. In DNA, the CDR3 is TGTGCCAGCAGCACCCAGACAGGGACCGGGGGGCTGTTTTTT.

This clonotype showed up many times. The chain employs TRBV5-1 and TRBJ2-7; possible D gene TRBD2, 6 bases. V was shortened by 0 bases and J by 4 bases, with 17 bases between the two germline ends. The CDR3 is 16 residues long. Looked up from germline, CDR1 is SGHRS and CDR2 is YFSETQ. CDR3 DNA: TGCGCCAGCAGCTTGGGAGTCCAAGGGGCGGGATACGAGCAGTACTTC. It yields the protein CASSLGVQGAGYEQYF.

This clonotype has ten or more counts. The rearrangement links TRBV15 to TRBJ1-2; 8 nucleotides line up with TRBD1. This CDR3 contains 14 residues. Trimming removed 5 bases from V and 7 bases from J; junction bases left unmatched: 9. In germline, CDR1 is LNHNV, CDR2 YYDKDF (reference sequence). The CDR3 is CATSSRGQDGGYTF. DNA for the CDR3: TGTGCCACCAGCTCGCGGGGACAGGATGGTGGCTACACCTTC.

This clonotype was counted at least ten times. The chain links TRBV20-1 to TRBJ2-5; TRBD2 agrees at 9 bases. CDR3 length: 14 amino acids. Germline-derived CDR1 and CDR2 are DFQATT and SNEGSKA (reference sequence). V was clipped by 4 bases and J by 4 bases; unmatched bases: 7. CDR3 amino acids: CSATTSGRRETQYF. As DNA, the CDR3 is TGCAGTGCTACAACCAGCGGGAGGCGAGAGACCCAGTACTTC.

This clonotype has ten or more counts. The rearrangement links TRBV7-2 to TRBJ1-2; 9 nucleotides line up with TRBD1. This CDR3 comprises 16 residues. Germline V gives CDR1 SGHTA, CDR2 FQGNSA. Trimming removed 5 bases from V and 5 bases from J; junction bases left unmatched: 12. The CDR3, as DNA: TGTGCCAGCAGCGGAGGAGGACTGACAGGGGGGTATGGCTACACCTTC. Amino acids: CASSGGGLTGGYGYTF.

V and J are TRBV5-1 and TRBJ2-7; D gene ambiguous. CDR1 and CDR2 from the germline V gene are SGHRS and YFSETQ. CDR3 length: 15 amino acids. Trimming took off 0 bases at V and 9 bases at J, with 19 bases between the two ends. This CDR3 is CASSLDPGKYDGQYF. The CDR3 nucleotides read TGCGCCAGCAGCTTGGATCCAGGAAAGTACGACGGGCAGTACTTC.

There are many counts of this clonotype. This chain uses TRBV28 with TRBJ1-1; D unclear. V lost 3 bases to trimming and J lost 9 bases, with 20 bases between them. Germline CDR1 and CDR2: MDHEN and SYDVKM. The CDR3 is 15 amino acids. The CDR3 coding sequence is TGTGCCAGCAGTTTTTCTGTCAATGCGGAGGCACAAGCTTTCTTT. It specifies CASSFSVNAEAQAFF.

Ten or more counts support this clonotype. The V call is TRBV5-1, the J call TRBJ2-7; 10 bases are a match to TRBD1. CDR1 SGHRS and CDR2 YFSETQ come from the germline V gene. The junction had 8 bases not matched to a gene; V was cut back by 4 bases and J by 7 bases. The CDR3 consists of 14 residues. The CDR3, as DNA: TGCGCCAGCAGCCCCAGACAGGGGGCGCGGGAGCAGTACTTC. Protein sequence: CASSPRQGAREQYF.

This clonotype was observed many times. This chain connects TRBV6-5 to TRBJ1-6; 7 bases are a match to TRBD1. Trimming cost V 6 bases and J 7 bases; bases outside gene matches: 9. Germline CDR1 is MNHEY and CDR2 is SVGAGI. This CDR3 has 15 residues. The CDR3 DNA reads TGTGCCAGCAGATATGGACAGGCAGTGAATTCACCCCTCCACTTT. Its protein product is CASRYGQAVNSPLHF.

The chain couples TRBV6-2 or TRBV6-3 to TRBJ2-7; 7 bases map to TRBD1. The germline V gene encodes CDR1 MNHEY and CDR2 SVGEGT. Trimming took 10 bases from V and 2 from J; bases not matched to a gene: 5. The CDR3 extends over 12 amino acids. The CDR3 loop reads CAIRDRPYEQYF. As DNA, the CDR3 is TGTGCCATACGGGACAGACCCTACGAGCAGTACTTC.

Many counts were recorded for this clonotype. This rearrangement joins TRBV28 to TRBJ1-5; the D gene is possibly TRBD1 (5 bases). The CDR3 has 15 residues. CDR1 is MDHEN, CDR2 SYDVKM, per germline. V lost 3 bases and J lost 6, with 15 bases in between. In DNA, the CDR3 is TGTGCCAGCAGTTTTCCCGGGGCCGTGGGTCAGCCCCAGCATTTT. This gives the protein CASSFPGAVGQPQHF.

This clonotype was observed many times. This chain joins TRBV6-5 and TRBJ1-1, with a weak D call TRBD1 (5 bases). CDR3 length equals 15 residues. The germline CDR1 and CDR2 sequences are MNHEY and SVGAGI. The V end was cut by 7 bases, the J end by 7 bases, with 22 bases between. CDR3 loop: CASILTGTGDGEAFF. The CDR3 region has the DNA TGTGCCAGCATCTTAACCGGGACGGGGGACGGTGAAGCTTTCTTT.

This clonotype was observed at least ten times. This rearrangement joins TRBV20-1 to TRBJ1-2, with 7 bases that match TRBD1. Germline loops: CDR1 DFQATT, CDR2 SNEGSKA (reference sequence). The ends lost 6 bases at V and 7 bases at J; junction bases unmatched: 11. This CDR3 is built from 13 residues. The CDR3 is CSAETGFGSGYTF. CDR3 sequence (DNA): TGCAGTGCAGAGACAGGGTTCGGGTCTGGCTACACCTTC.

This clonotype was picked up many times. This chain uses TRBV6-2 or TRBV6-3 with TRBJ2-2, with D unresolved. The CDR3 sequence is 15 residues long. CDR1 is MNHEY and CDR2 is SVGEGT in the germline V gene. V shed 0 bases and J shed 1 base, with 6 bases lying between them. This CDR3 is CASSYSRVNTGELFF. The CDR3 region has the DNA TGTGCCAGCAGTTACTCAAGGGTGAACACCGGGGAGCTGTTTTTT.

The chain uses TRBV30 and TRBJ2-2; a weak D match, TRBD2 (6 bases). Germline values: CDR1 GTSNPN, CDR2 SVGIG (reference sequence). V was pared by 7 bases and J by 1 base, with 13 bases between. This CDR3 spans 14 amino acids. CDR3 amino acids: CALRGAGNTGELFF. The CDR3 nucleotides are TGTGCCTTACGAGGAGCGGGGAACACCGGGGAGCTGTTTTTT.

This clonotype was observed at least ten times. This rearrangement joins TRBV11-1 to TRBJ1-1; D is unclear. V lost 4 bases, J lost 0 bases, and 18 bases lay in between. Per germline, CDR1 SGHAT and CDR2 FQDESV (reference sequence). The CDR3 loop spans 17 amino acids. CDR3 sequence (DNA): TGTGCCAGCAGCTCAAGACCATTGGCAGGAATGAACACTGAAGCTTTCTTT. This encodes CASSSRPLAGMNTEAFF.